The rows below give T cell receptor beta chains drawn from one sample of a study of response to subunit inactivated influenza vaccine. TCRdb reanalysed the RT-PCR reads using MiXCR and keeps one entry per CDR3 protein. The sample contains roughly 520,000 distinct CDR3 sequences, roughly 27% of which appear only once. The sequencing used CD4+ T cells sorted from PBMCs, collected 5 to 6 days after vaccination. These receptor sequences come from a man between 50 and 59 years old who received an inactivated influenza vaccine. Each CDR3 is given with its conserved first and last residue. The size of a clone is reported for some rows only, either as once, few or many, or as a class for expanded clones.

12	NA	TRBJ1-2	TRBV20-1	CSAGGGTYGYTF
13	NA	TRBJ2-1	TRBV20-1	CSARATSRHEQFF
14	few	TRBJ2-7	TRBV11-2	CASSPVSGRHEQYF
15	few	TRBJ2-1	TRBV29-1	CSVVWGAPSYNEQFF
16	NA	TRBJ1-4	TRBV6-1	CASRKSGGVTGEKLFF
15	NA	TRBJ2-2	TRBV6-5	CASSYSRDLRLGLFF
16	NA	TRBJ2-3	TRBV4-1	CASSQGEIPSGDTQYF
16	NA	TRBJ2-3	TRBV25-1	CASSEYGWGSPDTQYF
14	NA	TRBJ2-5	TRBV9	CASSEDREQVTQYF
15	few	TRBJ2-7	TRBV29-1	CSVEEASGSVGEQYF
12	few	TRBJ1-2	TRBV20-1	CSAQSGTKGNTF
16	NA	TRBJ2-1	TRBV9	CASSRGHRGDYNEQFF
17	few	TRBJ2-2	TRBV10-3	CAISPHGQLKGTGELFF
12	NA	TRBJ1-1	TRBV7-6	CASSHPGTEAFF
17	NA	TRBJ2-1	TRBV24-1	CATSDPGGAGAYNEQFF